A single sample is the source of the 13 T cell receptor beta chains below, sequenced in a study of OX40 agonist ivuxolimab in advanced cancers. Here immunoSEQ multiplex PCR was the method, and the copy in TCRdb shows in-frame clones only, minus some. This table holds 99,000 or so clones, about 84% found once. The material sequenced was CD4+ or CD8+ T cells sorted from blood, taken in a trial of the OX40 agonist ivuxolimab. Source of these receptors: an adult with an advanced solid tumor such as melanoma, head and neck, liver or kidney cancer.

The gene calls are TRBV10-2 and TRBJ2-1; 7 bases are a match to TRBD2. Trimming removed 6 bases from V and 4 bases from J; junction bases left unmatched: 9. The CDR3 has 15 residues. The germline CDR1 and CDR2 sequences are WSHSY and SAAADI. CDR3 DNA: TGCGCCAGCAGACGACTAGCCGGGGATTACAATGAGCAGTTCTTC. Protein product: CASRRLAGDYNEQFF.

This clone was counted a single time. This chain uses TRBV5-1 with TRBJ1-1; no clear D. The CDR3 is 15 residues long. Looked up from germline, CDR1 is SGHRS and CDR2 is YFSETQ. Trimming removed 1 base from V and 4 bases from J, with 14 bases in between. CDR3 nucleotides: TGCGCCAGCAGCTTGTCGGGGAGCGGAGGCACTGAAGCTTTCTTT. It yields the protein CASSLSGSGGTEAFF.

Remarks on this clone: This sample includes further DNA sequences coding for the same CDR3. The chain couples TRBV19 to TRBJ2-1; D unclear. The CDR3 covers 11 residues. In germline, CDR1 is LNHDA, CDR2 SQIVND (reference sequence). V lost 5 bases, J lost 5 bases, and 4 bases lay in between. This chain's CDR3 is CASSRNNEQFF. The CDR3 DNA follows: TGTGCCAGTAGTCGGAACAATGAGCAGTTCTTC. The whole variable domain, filled in from reference TRBV19 and TRBJ2-1, reads DGGITQSPKYLFRKEGQNVTLSCEQNLNHDAMYWYRQDPGQGLRLIYYSQIVNDFQKGDIAEGYSVSREKKESFPLTVTSAQKNPTAFYLCASSRNNEQFFGPGTRLTVL.

This clone was picked up many times. The V gene is TRBV18, the J gene TRBJ1-2; D is unresolved. The V and J ends lost 0 bases and 9 bases respectively, with 14 bases between them. The germline V gene encodes CDR1 KGHSH and CDR2 LQKENI. The CDR3 runs 14 residues. The CDR3, as DNA: TGTGCCAGCTCACCACCGTCCGAAGGGTACAGCTACACCTTC. Translating gives CASSPPSEGYSYTF.

This clone was counted a few times. This sequence joins TRBV6-1 and TRBJ1-5, with D possibly being TRBD1 (5 bases). Trimming cost V 2 bases and J 3 bases, with 14 bases left between them. Germline V gene sequence: CDR1 MNHNS, CDR2 SASEGT. The CDR3 is made up of 16 amino acids. The CDR3 sequence: CASSETGRIYNQPQHF. CDR3 DNA: TGTGCCAGCAGTGAAACAGGCAGGATCTACAATCAGCCCCAGCATTTT.

J is TRBJ1-5 and V is TRBV5-6, with a tentative D call TRBD1 (5 bases). Trimming removed 3 bases from V and 6 bases from J, with 19 bases in between. Germline CDR1 reads SGHDT; CDR2 reads YYEEEE. This CDR3 is built from 16 residues. CDR3 sequence (DNA): TGTGCCAGCAGCTCCCGGCGGGGCAGGGTGTTTCAGCCCCAGCATTTT. It yields the protein CASSSRRGRVFQPQHF. Using reference TRBV5-6 and TRBJ1-5 for the parts outside the CDR3, the full variable domain is DAGVTQSPTHLIKTRGQQVTLRCSPKSGHDTVSWYQQALGQGPQFIFQYYEEEERQRGNFPDRFSGHQFPNYSSELNVNALLLGDSALYLCASSSRRGRVFQPQHFGDGTRLSIL.

J is TRBJ2-3 and V is TRBV7-2, with D maybe TRBD2 (5 bases). This CDR3 comprises 15 residues. The germline V gene has CDR1 SGHTA and CDR2 FQGNSA. The V end lost 2 bases, the J end lost 1 base, and 10 bases lay between the germline ends. The DNA for the CDR3 is TGTGCCAGCAGCTTATATGGAGGAGGCACAGATACGCAGTATTTT. It translates to CASSLYGGGTDTQYF.

The chain joins TRBV11-3 to TRBJ2-3, with a weak D call TRBD2 (6 bases). The CDR3 loop spans 15 amino acids. Per germline, CDR1 SGHNT and CDR2 YENEEA. Trimming cost V 4 bases and J 3 bases, with 14 bases left between them. The CDR3 spells CASSWGVGETDTQYF. CDR3 nucleotide sequence: TGTGCCAGCAGCTGGGGGGTGGGAGAGACAGATACGCAGTATTTT.

The chain has TRBV5-4 and TRBJ1-1; D may be TRBD1 (6 bases). CDR1 and CDR2 (germline): SGHNT, YYREEE (reference sequence). Trimming cost V 4 bases and J 4 bases, with 8 bases left between them. This CDR3 is built from 12 residues. This chain's CDR3 is CASSTQGTEAFF. In DNA form, the CDR3 reads TGTGCCAGCAGCACACAGGGCACTGAAGCTTTCTTT.

The V and J genes are TRBV6-1 and TRBJ1-1; 7 nucleotides match TRBD1. The germline V gene encodes CDR1 MNHNS and CDR2 SASEGT. The CDR3 loop spans 19 amino acids. V was clipped by 0 bases and J by 1 base; unmatched bases: 14. This CDR3 is CASSEAVGQARLTNTEAFF. CDR3 in DNA: TGTGCCAGCAGTGAAGCGGTCGGACAGGCACGGCTGACGAACACTGAAGCTTTCTTT.

The rearrangement links TRBV19 to TRBJ2-7, with 8 nucleotides matching TRBD2. The CDR3 loop spans 13 amino acids. Per the germline V gene, CDR1 is LNHDA and CDR2 is SQIVND (reference sequence). J lost 4 bases, V lost 6 bases, and 5 bases had no gene match. The CDR3 coding sequence is TGTGCCAGTAGGGGTGCTAGCGGGTACGAGCAGTACTTC. Translation: CASRGASGYEQYF.

The chain links TRBV13 to TRBJ1-2; maybe TRBD1 (5 bases). V lost 6 bases, J lost 4 bases, and 18 bases lay in between. The CDR3 length is 15 residues. Germline CDR1 PRHDT, CDR2 FYEKMQ (reference sequence). The CDR3 bases are TGTGCCAGCAGTTCTCTCGGAGACAGTCCCTATGGCTACACCTTC. The encoded protein is CASSSLGDSPYGYTF.

This chain connects TRBV7-2 to TRBJ1-1; no firm D call. The CDR3 is 13 residues long. Per the germline V gene, CDR1 is SGHTA and CDR2 is FQGNSA. Trimming took 1 base from V and 6 from J, leaving 9 bases between them. The CDR3 spells CASSLVIRAEAFF. The CDR3 DNA sequence: TGTGCCAGCAGCTTAGTCATCCGGGCTGAAGCTTTCTTT.